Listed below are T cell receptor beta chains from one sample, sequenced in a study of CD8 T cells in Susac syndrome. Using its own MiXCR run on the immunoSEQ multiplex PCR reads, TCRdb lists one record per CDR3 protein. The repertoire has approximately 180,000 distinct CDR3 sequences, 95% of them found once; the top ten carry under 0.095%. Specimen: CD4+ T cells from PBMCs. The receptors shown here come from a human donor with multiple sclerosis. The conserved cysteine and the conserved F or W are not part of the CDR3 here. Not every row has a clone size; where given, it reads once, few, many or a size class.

CDR3aa: ASSSFPYPVGEPQY
abundance: NA
v_gene: TRBV7-2
j_gene: TRBJ2-5

CDR3aa: ASSVDGGNSPLH
abundance: NA
v_gene: TRBV9
j_gene: TRBJ1-6

CDR3aa: AWSLGLNYGYT
abundance: NA
v_gene: TRBV30
j_gene: TRBJ1-2

CDR3aa: ASKALTNTGELF
abundance: NA
v_gene: TRBV5-1
j_gene: TRBJ2-2

CDR3aa: ASSSRDRGNNEQF
abundance: NA
v_gene: TRBV13
j_gene: TRBJ2-1

CDR3aa: SARYRGGDQPQH
abundance: NA
v_gene: TRBV20-1
j_gene: TRBJ1-5

CDR3aa: ASSPLGQANPNYGYT
abundance: NA
v_gene: TRBV18
j_gene: TRBJ1-2

CDR3aa: ASSFGDPIQH
abundance: NA
v_gene: TRBV12-3/TRBV12-4
j_gene: TRBJ1-5

CDR3aa: ASTTGETQY
abundance: NA
v_gene: TRBV5-1
j_gene: TRBJ2-5

CDR3aa: ASTTGMYQETQY
abundance: NA
v_gene: TRBV12-3/TRBV12-4
j_gene: TRBJ2-5

CDR3aa: AWNVANTGELF
abundance: NA
v_gene: TRBV30
j_gene: TRBJ2-2

CDR3aa: ASSPTGTTTDTQY
abundance: NA
v_gene: TRBV13
j_gene: TRBJ2-3

CDR3aa: ATSRDPIAGPNEQF
abundance: NA
v_gene: TRBV15
j_gene: TRBJ2-1

CDR3aa: ASSIGGTENTEAF
abundance: NA
v_gene: TRBV19
j_gene: TRBJ1-1

CDR3aa: ATSESPGHRLQNEQF
abundance: once
v_gene: TRBV24-1
j_gene: TRBJ2-1

CDR3aa: ASVGWDGGNSPLH
abundance: NA
v_gene: TRBV23-1
j_gene: TRBJ1-6

CDR3aa: ASSPRWGGGEETQY
abundance: NA
v_gene: TRBV11-2
j_gene: TRBJ2-5

CDR3aa: ASSAPGQVYNEQF
abundance: once
v_gene: TRBV2
j_gene: TRBJ2-1

CDR3aa: ATRQGPYNSPLH
abundance: once
v_gene: TRBV27
j_gene: TRBJ1-6

CDR3aa: SADPGLEQGYT
abundance: NA
v_gene: TRBV20-1
j_gene: TRBJ1-2

CDR3aa: ASSWSGGDTGELF
abundance: NA
v_gene: TRBV5-1
j_gene: TRBJ2-2

CDR3aa: ASSPEYERGDTEAF
abundance: NA
v_gene: TRBV27
j_gene: TRBJ1-1

CDR3aa: AISGGSDSPLH
abundance: NA
v_gene: TRBV10-3
j_gene: TRBJ1-6

CDR3aa: ASSLYGQGHYEQY
abundance: NA
v_gene: TRBV28
j_gene: TRBJ2-7

CDR3aa: SVASVAEAF
abundance: NA
v_gene: TRBV29-1
j_gene: TRBJ1-1

CDR3aa: SARQGSSYNSPLH
abundance: NA
v_gene: TRBV20-1
j_gene: TRBJ1-6

CDR3aa: SAPGRSTEAF
abundance: NA
v_gene: TRBV20-1
j_gene: TRBJ1-1

CDR3aa: ASSESGGYNQPQH
abundance: NA
v_gene: TRBV6-1
j_gene: TRBJ1-5

CDR3aa: ASSLLAGQGAMNGYT
abundance: NA
v_gene: TRBV27
j_gene: TRBJ1-2

CDR3aa: ASSPQGTGELF
abundance: NA
v_gene: TRBV6-5
j_gene: TRBJ2-2

CDR3aa: ASSLRTLGMNSPLH
abundance: NA
v_gene: TRBV12-3/TRBV12-4
j_gene: TRBJ1-6

CDR3aa: ASSEVGGTQY
abundance: NA
v_gene: TRBV3-1
j_gene: TRBJ2-3

CDR3aa: ASSVSVFTEAF
abundance: NA
v_gene: TRBV9
j_gene: TRBJ1-1

CDR3aa: ASRGGGASSSSGTQY
abundance: NA
v_gene: TRBV2
j_gene: TRBJ2-3

CDR3aa: SAETSVTDTQY
abundance: NA
v_gene: TRBV20-1
j_gene: TRBJ2-3

CDR3aa: ASSRGDPGYEQY
abundance: NA
v_gene: TRBV12-3/TRBV12-4
j_gene: TRBJ2-7

CDR3aa: SARAGGQVEQY
abundance: NA
v_gene: TRBV20-1
j_gene: TRBJ2-7

CDR3aa: ASSIGGANYGYT
abundance: NA
v_gene: TRBV19
j_gene: TRBJ1-2

CDR3aa: SVGTALTAGYT
abundance: NA
v_gene: TRBV29-1
j_gene: TRBJ1-2